A single sample is the source of the 25 T cell receptor beta chains below, sequenced in a study of vaccination and CD4 T cells after COVID-19. Oncomine TCR Beta short-read sequencing was applied to DNA from cultured CD4+ T cells. TCRdb re-called the PCR reads with MiXCR, one entry per CDR3 protein. This sample has about 13,000 distinct CDR3 sequences, with around 29% found just once. Treatment described: approximately 11-day PBMC culture with coronavirus spike peptide pools or control peptides (ViraFEST assay). No cognate antigen is known for these TCRs. The sequencing used CD4+ T cells from blood, cultured in vitro, collected before SARS-CoV-2 vaccination. These TCRs come from a human donor who received a COVID-19 vaccine.

By sample fraction, this clonotype is medium-sized. The chain employs TRBV7-8 and TRBJ1-1; unclear D gene. CDR3 size: 13 residues. Looked up from germline, CDR1 is SGHVS and CDR2 is FQNEAQ. The germline V and J ends were trimmed by 0 bases and 4 bases, with 6 bases remaining between them. CDR3 residues: CASSLALGTEAFF. DNA of the CDR3: TGTGCCAGCAGCTTAGCGCTGGGCACTGAAGCTTTCTTT.

By sample fraction, this clonotype is medium-sized. The chain employs TRBV12-3 or TRBV12-4 and TRBJ1-5, with D maybe TRBD1 (6 bases). Trimming removed 6 bases from V and 0 bases from J, with 9 bases in between. This CDR3 spans 14 amino acids. CDR3 loop: CASRGQNSNQPQHF. The CDR3 coding sequence is TGTGCCAGCAGAGGACAGAATAGCAATCAGCCCCAGCATTTT.

V and J are TRBV6-1 and TRBJ1-2; D remains ambiguous. The CDR3 is made up of 13 amino acids. CDR1 is MNHNS and CDR2 is SASEGT in the germline V gene. Trimming pared 2 bases from V and 4 bases from J, leaving 8 bases between. In DNA form, the CDR3 reads TGTGCCAGCAGTGAAACCCAGCCCTATGGCTACACCTTC. Translation: CASSETQPYGYTF.

The rearrangement links TRBV19 to TRBJ2-6; 7 nucleotides align to TRBD1. V gave up 7 bases and J gave up 4 bases; unmatched junction bases: 10. The germline V gene encodes CDR1 LNHDA and CDR2 SQIVND (reference sequence). This CDR3 is built from 16 residues. The CDR3 region is CASKREGAGGANVLTF. In DNA, the CDR3 is TGTGCCAGTAAAAGAGAGGGGGCAGGAGGGGCCAACGTCCTGACTTTC.

This clonotype occurred a few times. The rearrangement joins TRBV25-1 to TRBJ2-7; D is tentatively TRBD1 or TRBD2 (5 bases each). The CDR3 covers 15 residues. Trimming pared 3 bases from V and 3 bases from J, leaving 15 bases between. CDR1 and CDR2 from the germline V gene are MGHDK and SYGVNS. The CDR3 DNA is TGTGCCAGCAGTGATAGGGGACGTCGGAACTACGAGCAGTACTTC. Protein product: CASSDRGRRNYEQYF.

This clonotype was found a few times. DNA for the CDR3: TGTGCCAGTAGTATCGGGACAGGGGGCTATGGCTACACCTTC. This encodes CASSIGTGGYGYTF. This rearrangement joins TRBV19 to TRBJ1-2; 11 positions agree with TRBD1. V trimming: 3 bases; J trimming: 4 bases; junction bases outside the gene matches: 1. This CDR3 has 14 residues. CDR1 and CDR2 from the germline V gene are LNHDA and SQIVND (reference sequence).

V and J are TRBV11-2 and TRBJ1-5, with D perhaps matching TRBD1 (6 bases). Germline-derived CDR1 and CDR2 are SGHAT and FQNNGV. Trimming removed 2 bases from V and 8 bases from J, with 13 bases in between. The CDR3 covers 14 residues. The CDR3 DNA follows: TGTGCCAGCAGCTTATCCGGGAGGGGGGAGCCCCAGCATTTT. Its protein product is CASSLSGRGEPQHF.

The chain uses TRBV12-3 or TRBV12-4 and TRBJ2-1; 11 bases agree with TRBD2. This CDR3 has 14 amino acids. The J segment lost 8 bases and the V segment lost 4 bases, leaving 4 bases of the junction unmatched. DNA for the CDR3: TGTGCCAGCAGTTCTAGCGGGGGGCCAGATGAGCAGTTCTTC. It codes for CASSSSGGPDEQFF.

The J gene is TRBJ1-1, the V gene TRBV19, with 8 nucleotides matching TRBD1. The V and J ends lost 4 bases and 11 bases, in that order; junction bases with no gene match: 6. CDR1 is LNHDA and CDR2 is SQIVND in the germline V gene (reference sequence). This CDR3 has 12 amino acids. CDR3 bases: TGTGCCAGTAGTACCCGGACAGGGTGGGCTTTCTTT. It specifies CASSTRTGWAFF.

This chain connects TRBV29-1 to TRBJ2-3; no definite D call. Germline V gene lookup returns CDR1 SQVTM and CDR2 ANQGSEA. Trimming stripped 4 bases from V and 2 bases from J, with 13 bases between. The CDR3 has 14 residues. CDR3 residues: CSVGDLEATDTQYF. The CDR3 nucleotides read TGCAGCGTTGGGGATCTGGAAGCCACAGATACGCAGTATTTT.

This clonotype was recorded a few times. The gene calls are TRBV19 and TRBJ2-1; D is possibly TRBD1 (6 bases). CDR3 size: 14 residues. Germline V gene data show CDR1 as LNHDA and CDR2 as SQIVND (reference sequence). Trimming cost V 1 base and J 4 bases, with 8 bases left between them. CDR3 DNA: TGTGCCAGTAGTATAGGTCAGGGGTACAATGAGCAGTTCTTC. Translating it yields CASSIGQGYNEQFF.

The chain couples TRBV20-1 to TRBJ1-2; D not certain. The CDR3 length is 9 residues. Trimming took 6 bases from V and 13 from J, leaving 12 bases between them. CDR1 DFQATT and CDR2 SNEGSKA come from the germline V gene (reference sequence). CDR3 in DNA: TGCAGTGCCCCGGGTTCATCCACCTTC. This translates into CSAPGSSTF.

The J gene is TRBJ2-5, the V gene TRBV19; D remains ambiguous. Germline V CDR1 and CDR2: LNHDA, SQIVND (reference sequence). V lost 4 bases and J lost 7, with 13 bases in between. The CDR3 is made up of 13 amino acids. The CDR3 spells CASSTEQIGTQYF. CDR3 bases: TGTGCCAGTAGTACCGAGCAGATCGGGACCCAGTACTTC.

This clonotype was seen once. This chain uses TRBV25-1 with TRBJ1-1, with no clear D. V was shortened by 6 bases and J by 1 base, with 12 bases between the two germline ends. This CDR3 has 14 residues. Germline CDR1 and CDR2: MGHDK and SYGVNS. The CDR3 loop reads CASRPDGSNTEAFF. The CDR3 coding sequence is TGTGCCAGCAGGCCGGACGGATCGAACACTGAAGCTTTCTTT.

This clonotype occurred a few times. The chain recombines TRBV6-1 with TRBJ1-1; tentatively, D is TRBD1 (6 bases). Looked up from germline, CDR1 is MNHNS and CDR2 is SASEGT. CDR3 length: 16 residues. Trimming left V 8 bases short and J 3 bases short, with 22 bases between. The CDR3 region is CASVGGGLIVDTEAFF. The CDR3, as DNA: TGTGCCAGCGTGGGAGGGGGTTTAATTGTGGACACTGAAGCTTTCTTT.

In its sample, this clonotype is medium-sized (0.01 to 0.1%). This sequence joins TRBV30 and TRBJ1-5, with a tentative D call TRBD1 (5 bases). Deletions cut 7 bases from V and 3 bases from J, with 13 bases between. This CDR3 spans 13 amino acids. Germline CDR1 GTSNPN, CDR2 SVGIG (reference sequence). The CDR3 DNA reads TGTGCCTCCTCCCATGGGACCAATCAGCCCCAGCATTTT. Translating it yields CASSHGTNQPQHF.

This sequence joins TRBV2 and TRBJ1-6; TRBD1 aligns across 7 bases. The germline V gene encodes CDR1 SNHLY and CDR2 FYNNEI. The CDR3 is 15 amino acids. Trimming at V came to 6 bases and at J to 6 bases, leaving 8 bases not matched to a gene. The CDR3 protein is CASRLRGQINSPLHF. CDR3 nucleotides: TGTGCCAGCAGATTAAGGGGACAGATTAATTCACCCCTCCACTTT.

The V and J genes are TRBV7-2 and TRBJ2-7; no clear D. V lost 4 bases and J 0 bases, leaving 4 bases between the germline ends. This CDR3 is 12 amino acids long. Germline CDR1 is SGHTA and CDR2 is FQGNSA. CDR3 sequence (DNA): TGTGCCAGCAGCTCACACTCCTACGAGCAGTACTTC. Amino acids: CASSSHSYEQYF.

The sample holds a few counts of this clonotype. The CDR3 is CASSLAGRRAEAFF. The CDR3 DNA is TGTGCCAGCAGTCTGGCGGGAAGAAGGGCTGAAGCTTTCTTT. The chain is built from TRBV12-3 or TRBV12-4 and TRBJ1-1; D is ambiguous. V shed 5 bases and J shed 6 bases, with 16 bases lying between them. The CDR3 has 14 amino acids.

This clonotype was found a few times. The gene calls are TRBV2 and TRBJ2-5; 8 bases align to TRBD1. Losses at the gene ends were 6 bases for V and 3 bases for J; bases not matched to a gene: 9. In germline, CDR1 is SNHLY, CDR2 FYNNEI. CDR3 length equals 15 residues. The CDR3 here is CASRETMTGEETQYF. The CDR3 DNA is TGTGCCAGCAGGGAAACTATGACAGGGGAAGAGACCCAGTACTTC.

In this sample, this clonotype turned up a few times. The CDR3 DNA reads as TGTGCCAGCAGCCCCCCCCTCATAGGTCAGGCGACTGAACCTAAGGCCTACGAGCAGTACTTC. It is translated as CASSPPLIGQATEPKAYEQYF. V gene TRBV7-9 combines with J gene TRBJ2-7, with unresolved D. Trimming shortened V by 5 bases and J by 2 bases, and 34 bases separated the two germline ends. From germline, CDR1 is SEHNR and CDR2 FQNEAQ (reference sequence). The CDR3 loop spans 21 amino acids.

In this sample, this clonotype turned up a few times. This rearrangement joins TRBV7-9 to TRBJ2-5, with D possibly matching TRBD1 (8 bases). The CDR3 loop spans 18 amino acids. CDR1 and CDR2 (germline): SEHNR, FQNEAQ (reference sequence). V was pared by 4 bases and J by 5 bases, with 26 bases between. Here the CDR3 DNA reads TGTGCCAGCAGCTCCAGCCCCGGGACAGGTCGGGGAGGGGAGACCCAGTACTTC. This gives the protein CASSSSPGTGRGGETQYF.

This chain links TRBV5-1 with TRBJ2-2; 10 positions agree with TRBD1. The CDR3 consists of 16 residues. Losses at the gene ends were 0 bases for V and 2 bases for J; bases not matched to a gene: 1. The germline V gene has CDR1 SGHRS and CDR2 YFSETQ. This chain's CDR3 is CASSLGQGANTGELFF. CDR3 coding DNA: TGCGCCAGCAGCTTGGGACAGGGGGCAAACACCGGGGAGCTGTTTTTT. Full variable domain (missing parts from reference TRBV5-1 and TRBJ2-2): KAGVTQTPRYLIKTRGQQVTLSCSPISGHRSVSWYQQTPGQGLQFLFEYFSETQRNKGNFPGRFSGRQFSNSRSEMNVSTLELGDSALYLCASSLGQGANTGELFFGEGSRLTVL.

This rearrangement joins TRBV14 to TRBJ2-6, with a possible D match to TRBD1 (6 bases). This CDR3 is built from 18 residues. V shed 1 base and J shed 0 bases, with 13 bases lying between them. The germline CDR1 and CDR2 sequences are SGHDN and FVKESK. CDR3: CASSQVGTLYSGANVLTF. Written as DNA, the CDR3 is TGTGCCAGCAGCCAAGTGGGGACACTTTACTCTGGGGCCAACGTCCTGACTTTC.

The chain recombines TRBV6-5 with TRBJ1-1; D call uncertain. The CDR3 sequence is 13 residues long. Germline V gene data show CDR1 as MNHEY and CDR2 as SVGAGI. The ends were cut back, 3 bases at V and 5 bases at J, with 10 bases in the middle. The CDR3 bases are TGTGCCAGCAGTTATGAAGGATGGACTGAAGCTTTCTTT. Its protein product is CASSYEGWTEAFF.